This T cell receptor (beta chain) was captured by sequencing in a study of T cells in narcolepsy. Profiling relied on immunoSEQ multiplex PCR, and the TCRdb table lists in-frame clones only, not all of them. This sample has roughly 23,000 clones, with approximately 80% found just once. The trim removed 6 bases at V and 3 bases at J, leaving 10 bases unmatched. The CDR3 is 18 amino acids. Germline V gene data show CDR1 as WNHNN and CDR2 as SYGVQD (reference sequence). General study findings and limits: Autoreactive clonotypes reportedly recurred in blood of same and different patients, not controls. Comparing one patient's CSF and blood CD4+ clonotypes highlighted HCRT- and TRIB2-specific autoreactive clonotypes.

Concerning this clone: Its antigen is currently unknown.

V gene TRBV10-1 combines with J gene TRBJ2-2, with 13 nucleotides matching TRBD2. The TCR was taken from a human donor in good health. The sample comprised memory (CD45RA-) CD4+ T cells from blood. The CDR3 region is CASRPLTSGGSHTGELFF. In DNA form, the CDR3 reads TGCGCCAGCAGACCCCTGACTAGCGGGGGGTCCCACACCGGGGAGCTGTTTTTT.